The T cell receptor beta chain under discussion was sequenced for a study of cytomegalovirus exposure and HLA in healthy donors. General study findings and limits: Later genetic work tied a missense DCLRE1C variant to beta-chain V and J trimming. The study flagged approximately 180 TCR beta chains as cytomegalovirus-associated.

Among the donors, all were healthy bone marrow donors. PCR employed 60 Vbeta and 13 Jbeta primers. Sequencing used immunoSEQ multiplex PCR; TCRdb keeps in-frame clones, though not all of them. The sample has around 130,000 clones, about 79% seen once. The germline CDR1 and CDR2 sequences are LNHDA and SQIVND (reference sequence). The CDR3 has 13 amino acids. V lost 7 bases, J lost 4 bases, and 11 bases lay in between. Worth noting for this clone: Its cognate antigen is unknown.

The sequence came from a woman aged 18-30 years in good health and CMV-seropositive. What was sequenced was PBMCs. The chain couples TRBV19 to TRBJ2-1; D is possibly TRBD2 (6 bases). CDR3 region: CASTPTSYNEQFF. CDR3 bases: TGTGCCAGTACCCCGACTAGTTACAATGAGCAGTTCTTC.